Listed here are 3 T cell receptor beta chains from one sample, sequenced in a study of T-cell reconstitution after alpha-beta-depleted transplantation in children. Unique molecular identifiers were incorporated when the TCRbeta library was constructed. TCRdb re-analysed the PCR reads in MiXCR, keeping a single row per CDR3 protein. The table records around 400,000 distinct CDR3 sequences, roughly 20% of them present only once. This specimen was PBMCs from the stem cell graft donor, taken from the stem cell graft. The receptors here all came from a human donor who donated a stem cell graft to a child with acute myeloid leukemia.

In this sample, this clonotype turned up many times. V is TRBV29-1 and J is TRBJ2-1; the match to TRBD1 covers 11 bases. The ends lost 5 bases at V and 9 bases at J; junction bases unmatched: 6. Germline CDR1 is SQVTM and CDR2 is ANQGSEA. CDR3 length: 13 amino acids. The CDR3 bases are TGCAGCGTTCGGACAGGGGGCGATTCTGAGCAGTTCTTC. It yields the protein CSVRTGGDSEQFF.

This clonotype has only a few counts. This chain links TRBV20-1 with TRBJ1-1; D call uncertain. The CDR3 totals 13 residues. Deletions cut 6 bases from V and 0 bases from J, with 11 bases between. Germline V gene data show CDR1 as DFQATT and CDR2 as SNEGSKA (reference sequence). The CDR3 region is CSASGELNTEAFF. The CDR3, as DNA: TGCAGTGCCAGTGGGGAGTTGAACACTGAAGCTTTCTTT.

This clonotype was detected a few times. CDR3 nucleotides: TGCAGCGTTGCGACCCGACAGGGCGGGGAGACCCAGTACTTC. It translates to CSVATRQGGETQYF. This chain connects TRBV29-1 to TRBJ2-5, with 7 bases identical to TRBD1. The germline CDR1 and CDR2 sequences are SQVTM and ANQGSEA. V dropped 4 bases and J dropped 5; count of bases not matched to a gene: 10. The CDR3 runs to 14 residues.